The clone carrying this T cell receptor (beta chain) appeared many times. HTBI primers from iRepertoire and Arm-PCR of CDR3 regions yielded the TCR beta libraries. Each CDR3 protein gets one entry after TCRdb re-called the multiplex PCR reads with MiXCR. The table has around 250,000 distinct CDR3 sequences, 15% to 20% seen once. The data originate from a study of regulatory T cells in long-lasting Graves disease. Trimming took off 4 bases at V and 5 bases at J, with 11 bases between the two ends. There are 13 residues in the CDR3. The germline V gene has CDR1 MGHRA and CDR2 YSYEKL. Time point given: newly diagnosed GD, antithyroid drugs for less than 3 months. Making the TCR library involved RNA that had been extracted from PBMCs. This same sample was also taken into another study, of T cells in Graves' hyperthyroidism and ophthalmopathy. That work adds: Exclusion followed for patients with uncontrolled infection, other autoimmune disease, pregnancy or lactation.

V usage is TRBV4-1 and J usage is TRBJ2-5; no clear D. The clonotype originates from a young woman with Graves disease. The sample here was peripheral blood mononuclear cells (PBMCs), taken at new diagnosis, from a patient treated with antithyroid drugs. The CDR3 sequence is CASSRALRETQYF. CDR3 DNA sequence: TGCGCCAGCAGCCGTGCTCTGCGGGAGACCCAGTACTTC.